What follows are 14 T cell receptor beta chains derived from one specimen sequenced in a study of T cell responses to AZD1222 COVID-19 vaccine. The data were produced by immunoSEQ multiplex PCR, yet TCRdb's version contains in-frame clones alone and is incomplete. The data show 150,000 to 200,000 clones, with 94% seen just once and about 0.6% held by the top ten. Specimen: peripheral blood, collected on day 0 of AZD1222 vaccination. All receptors derive from an adult in good health.

The rearrangement joins TRBV7-2 to TRBJ2-1; 10 bases align to TRBD2. The V gene end was trimmed by 4 bases and the J gene end by 8 bases; junction bases not matched to a gene: 14. The germline V gene has CDR1 SGHTA and CDR2 FQGNSA. The CDR3 has 17 residues. CDR3 region: CASSSTLGTSVTHEQFF. CDR3 nucleotides: TGTGCCAGCAGCTCTACCTTAGGGACTAGCGTAACGCATGAGCAGTTCTTC. Full variable domain (missing parts from reference TRBV7-2 and TRBJ2-1): GAGVSQSPSNKVTEKGKDVELRCDPISGHTALYWYRQSLGQGLEFLIYFQGNSAPDKSGLPSDRFSAERTGGSVSTLTIQRTQQEDSAVYLCASSSTLGTSVTHEQFFGPGTRLTVL.

The chain links TRBV6-2 or TRBV6-3 to TRBJ2-7; D is ambiguous. Between the trimmed V and J ends, which lost 2 bases and 5 bases, there was a span of 4 bases. This CDR3 is 11 amino acids long. Per germline, CDR1 MNHEY and CDR2 SVGEGT. The CDR3 DNA sequence: TGTGCCAGCAGTTACAGGGACGAGCAGTACTTC. The encoded protein is CASSYRDEQYF.

The chain combines TRBV6-5 with TRBJ1-4, with D unresolved. Trimming shortened V by 4 bases and J by 0 bases, and 6 bases separated the two germline ends. Germline loops: CDR1 MNHEY, CDR2 SVGAGI. The CDR3 consists of 14 residues. As DNA, the CDR3 is TGTGCCAGCAGTTCCAGTGCAACTAATGAAAAACTGTTTTTT. It yields the protein CASSSSATNEKLFF.

This clone has only one observation. The chain employs TRBV29-1 and TRBJ1-4; D possibly corresponds to TRBD1 (5 bases). The CDR3 is 13 amino acids. Between the trimmed V and J ends, which lost 7 bases and 6 bases, there was a span of 15 bases. Germline-derived CDR1 and CDR2 are SQVTM and ANQGSEA. The DNA of the CDR3 is TGCAGCGCTGCCAGGGATCCCCATGAAAAACTGTTTTTT. This codes for CSAARDPHEKLFF.

This clone is a singleton in its sample. The chain recombines TRBV6-4 with TRBJ1-1, with D possibly TRBD1 on 5 matching bases. The CDR3 runs 13 residues. Germline V gene lookup returns CDR1 MRHNA and CDR2 SNTAGT. Trimming removed 3 bases from V and 4 bases from J, with 9 bases in between. CDR3 sequence: CASSEGTGTEAFF. CDR3 sequence (DNA): TGTGCCAGCAGTGAAGGGACGGGCACTGAAGCTTTCTTT.

This chain links TRBV2 with TRBJ1-5; 8 nucleotides match TRBD1. V gave up 6 bases and J gave up 6 bases; unmatched junction bases: 10. Germline-derived CDR1 and CDR2 are SNHLY and FYNNEI. The CDR3 runs to 15 residues. The CDR3 here is CASRQNRGFLQPQHF. CDR3 sequence (DNA): TGTGCCAGCAGGCAGAACAGGGGGTTTCTTCAGCCCCAGCATTTT. The full variable domain, with the rest looked up from reference TRBV2 and TRBJ1-5, is EPEVTQTPSHQVTQMGQEVILRCVPISNHLYFYWYRQILGQKVEFLVSFYNNEISEKSEIFDDQFSVERPDGSNFTLKIRSTKLEDSAMYFCASRQNRGFLQPQHFGDGTRLSIL.

This clone came up once. This sequence joins TRBV24-1 and TRBJ1-1; D gene ambiguous. This CDR3 spans 13 amino acids. The V and J ends lost 2 bases and 7 bases respectively, with 10 bases between them. CDR1 KGHDR and CDR2 SFDVKD come from the germline V gene. For the CDR3, the DNA is TGTGCCACCAGTGATTCCGGCCGCCGTGAAGCTTTCTTT. Translation gives CATSDSGRREAFF.

The chain is built from TRBV12-3 or TRBV12-4 and TRBJ1-2; 7 bases are shared with TRBD1. Trimming took 6 bases from V and 4 from J; bases not matched to a gene: 5. CDR3 length: 13 amino acids. The CDR3, as DNA: TGTGCCAGCAGCCCTGACAGGGTCTATGGCTACACCTTC. It is translated as CASSPDRVYGYTF.

This clone was observed a single time. The rearrangement joins TRBV27 to TRBJ2-1, with 11 bases matching TRBD1. The CDR3 runs to 14 residues. Germline V gives CDR1 MNHEY, CDR2 SMNVEV (reference sequence). J was trimmed by 8 bases and V by 10 bases; bases with no gene match: 10. The CDR3 nucleotides are TGTGCCACGAGGGACAGGGGGTTTGTCGATGAGCAGTTCTTC. This sequence encodes CATRDRGFVDEQFF.

This chain connects TRBV10-3 to TRBJ2-2; D unclear. CDR1 ENHRY and CDR2 SYGVKD come from the germline V gene. V was cut by 6 bases and J by 0 bases, with 5 bases left in between. The CDR3 runs to 13 residues. The CDR3 nucleotides are TGTGCCATCAGGGACCCGAACACCGGGGAGCTGTTTTTT. Protein sequence: CAIRDPNTGELFF.

This chain links TRBV28 with TRBJ1-1, with a possible D match to TRBD1 (6 bases). CDR3 length: 15 amino acids. CDR1 is MDHEN, CDR2 SYDVKM, per germline. The ends were cut back, 3 bases at V and 3 bases at J, with 14 bases in the middle. The CDR3 region has the DNA TGTGCCAGCAGTTTGAGGGGGGCCGGGGACACTGAAGCTTTCTTT. Translation gives CASSLRGAGDTEAFF.

The V and J genes are TRBV10-3 and TRBJ2-1; no definite D call. The length of the CDR3 is 15 residues. V was trimmed by 3 bases and J by 0 bases, leaving 9 bases between them. Germline V CDR1 and CDR2: ENHRY, SYGVKD. The CDR3 loop is CAISEKENSYNEQFF. The CDR3 region has the DNA TGTGCCATCAGTGAAAAGGAGAACTCCTACAATGAGCAGTTCTTC.

The chain joins TRBV7-9 to TRBJ2-7; 10 bases fit TRBD1. After removal of 4 bases from V and 7 bases from J, the junction contained 16 bases not matched to a gene. CDR1 is SEHNR and CDR2 is FQNEAQ in the germline V gene (reference sequence). This CDR3 is 17 amino acids long. CDR3 amino acids: CASSSLKKGTGAWEQYF. The CDR3 bases are TGTGCCAGCAGCTCTCTCAAAAAGGGGACAGGGGCTTGGGAGCAGTACTTC.

The chain has TRBV10-3 and TRBJ1-6; 11 nucleotides align to TRBD1. Trimming cost V 2 bases and J 6 bases; bases outside gene matches: 6. CDR3 length equals 17 residues. Germline V gene sequence: CDR1 ENHRY, CDR2 SYGVKD. CDR3 region: CAISERDRGAFNSPLHF. CDR3 DNA: TGTGCCATCAGTGAGCGGGACAGGGGGGCGTTTAATTCACCCCTCCACTTT.